Presented here are 6 T cell receptor beta chains from one specimen sequenced in a study of cytomegalovirus exposure and HLA in healthy donors (dated by TCRdb to the late 2010s). To prepare the library, the immunoSEQ multiplex PCR assay was applied. A mixture of 60 forward primers for TCR Vbeta segments and 13 reverse primers for TCR Jbeta segments was used in the multiplex PCR. TCRdb's version of the immuneACCESS table is confined to in-frame rearrangements and falls short of the full clone set. An unresolved V gene accounts for under half of the shortfall where checked; the remainder is of unknown origin. The sample table on file contains around 190,000 clones. The top ten clones comprise under 1% of the sample. The material sequenced was PBMCs. The receptor source for this set is a woman in her 30s in good health and CMV-seropositive.

This chain links TRBV7-9 with TRBJ1-2, with D perhaps matching TRBD1 (6 bases). The CDR3 sequence is 17 residues long. Germline V gene data show CDR1 as SEHNR and CDR2 as FQNEAQ (reference sequence). Trimming left V 0 bases short and J 5 bases short, with 19 bases between. DNA for the CDR3: TGTGCCAGCAGCTTAGCGCGTACGGGGGGCGCAGGGTATGGCTACACCTTC. Its translation: CASSLARTGGAGYGYTF.

This chain uses TRBV9 with TRBJ2-1; TRBD2 matches 8 bases. This CDR3 has 16 residues. J gave up 3 bases and V 0 bases, and 5 bases lay outside the gene matches. Germline V gene data show CDR1 as SGDLS and CDR2 as YYNGEE. CDR3 nucleotides: TGTGCCAGCAGCGTAGGAACTAGCGGTTTCTACAATGAGCAGTTCTTC. Protein sequence: CASSVGTSGFYNEQFF. The whole variable domain, remainder taken from reference TRBV9 and TRBJ2-1, is DSGVTQTPKHLITATGQRVTLRCSPRSGDLSVYWYQQSLDQGLQFLIQYYNGEERAKGNILERFSAQQFPDLHSELNLSSLELGDSALYFCASSVGTSGFYNEQFFGPGTRLTVL.

The chain carries TRBV4-1 and TRBJ2-3; unclear D gene. The CDR3 is 14 residues long. Germline V gene data show CDR1 as MGHRA and CDR2 as YSYEKL. Trimming removed 1 base at V and 5 bases at J, with 10 bases between. Written as DNA, the CDR3 is TGCGCCAGCAGCCAAGGTGGGCCTCGAGATACGCAGTATTTT. Its protein product is CASSQGGPRDTQYF.

J is TRBJ2-7 and V is TRBV18; 7 bases are a match to TRBD2. After removal of 6 bases from V and 6 bases from J, the junction contained 11 bases not matched to a gene. Germline V gives CDR1 KGHSH, CDR2 LQKENI. This CDR3 spans 14 amino acids. CDR3 nucleotide sequence: TGTGCCAGCTCCCCATTCCGACTAGCAAGCGAGCAGTACTTC. Translated: CASSPFRLASEQYF.

The V and J genes are TRBV5-1 and TRBJ2-5; TRBD1 might be the D (6 bases). Trimming took 4 bases from V and 1 from J, leaving 14 bases between them. The germline V gene encodes CDR1 SGHRS and CDR2 YFSETQ. The CDR3 runs to 15 residues. In DNA, the CDR3 is TGCGCCAGCAGCAATCAACAGGGCCCCCAAGAGACCCAGTACTTC. As protein: CASSNQQGPQETQYF.

The chain combines TRBV5-4 with TRBJ2-3; 9 bases align to TRBD1. This CDR3 is built from 14 residues. Trimming cost V 4 bases and J 5 bases; bases outside gene matches: 5. Germline CDR1 and CDR2: SGHNT and YYREEE (reference sequence). For the CDR3, the DNA is TGTGCCAGCAGCGTACAGGGGGCGGAAGATACGCAGTATTTT. Its translation is CASSVQGAEDTQYF.